Following are 17 T cell receptor beta chains from one sample sequenced in a study of T cell responses to AZD1222 COVID-19 vaccine. Some clones are missing from TCRdb's copy, which holds only in-frame ones; the method was immunoSEQ multiplex PCR. The sample shows about 160,000 clones, around nine tenths of them seen only once. The sequencing here drew on peripheral blood, taken on day 0 of AZD1222 vaccination. The origin of the receptors is an adult in good health.

This chain uses TRBV7-2 with TRBJ2-1; weak D call: TRBD1 (7 bases). Germline lookup yields CDR1 SGHTA and CDR2 FQGNSA. The CDR3 extends over 13 amino acids. Trimming removed 6 bases at V and 6 bases at J, with 12 bases between. CDR3 residues: CASRGGQVNEQFF. The CDR3 DNA reads as TGTGCCAGCAGGGGAGGACAGGTCAATGAGCAGTTCTTC.

V and J are TRBV9 and TRBJ2-1, with 12 bases aligning to TRBD2. The CDR3 is 16 residues long. Per germline, CDR1 SGDLS and CDR2 YYNGEE. V gave up 4 bases and J gave up 8 bases; unmatched junction bases: 10. CDR3 protein: CASSPLGTSGSHEQFF. For the CDR3, the DNA is TGTGCCAGCAGCCCACTGGGGACTAGCGGGTCTCATGAGCAGTTCTTC.

This sequence joins TRBV6-2 or TRBV6-3 and TRBJ1-6, with D perhaps TRBD1 (6 bases). The CDR3 length is 14 residues. From germline, CDR1 is MNHEY and CDR2 SVGEGT. V gave up 4 bases and J gave up 8 bases, with 12 bases separating them. In DNA form, the CDR3 reads TGTGCCAGCAGTTTTACAGGGATTGATTCACCCCTCCACTTT. As protein: CASSFTGIDSPLHF.

The chain combines TRBV6-2 or TRBV6-3 with TRBJ2-6; D remains unclear. The length of the CDR3 is 14 residues. Per germline, CDR1 MNHEY and CDR2 SVGEGT. The V and J ends lost 5 bases and 2 bases respectively, with 7 bases between them. DNA for the CDR3: TGTGCCAGCAGTGAGGTTACTGGGGCCAACGTCCTGACTTTC. The encoded protein is CASSEVTGANVLTF.

The CDR3: CASSLGVQGGQPQHF. In nucleotides, the CDR3 is TGTGCCAGCAGCCTAGGGGTGCAGGGTGGGCAGCCCCAGCATTTT. The rearrangement uses TRBV7-3 and TRBJ1-5, with D perhaps TRBD1 (5 bases). CDR3 length: 15 amino acids. CDR1 is SGHTA, CDR2 FQGTGA, per germline. Deletions cut 5 bases from V and 7 bases from J, with 18 bases between.

The chain has TRBV30 and TRBJ2-4; D is uncertain. The germline CDR1 and CDR2 sequences are GTSNPN and SVGIG (reference sequence). V lost 2 bases and J lost 0, with 8 bases in between. The CDR3 is 14 amino acids. CDR3 loop: CAWSNGLAKNIQYF. DNA of the CDR3: TGTGCCTGGAGTAACGGTTTAGCCAAAAACATTCAGTACTTC.

V gene TRBV21-1 combines with J gene TRBJ2-3; no check of the table's D call, TRBD2, against the DNA was made. TRBV21-1 corresponds to a pseudogene. The length of the CDR3 is 16 residues. The CDR3 region is CASSKGGLRSTDTQYF. As DNA, the CDR3 is TGTGCCAGCAGCAAAGGGGGACTACGTAGCACAGATACGCAGTATTTT.

The rearrangement links TRBV6-5 to TRBJ2-7, with a possible D match to TRBD2 (6 bases). V lost 2 bases and J lost 3, with 14 bases in between. Germline CDR1 reads MNHEY; CDR2 reads SVGAGI. The CDR3 has 15 amino acids. CDR3 in amino acids: CASSYGLGGLYEQYF. The CDR3 coding sequence is TGTGCCAGCAGTTACGGTTTGGGGGGTCTCTACGAGCAGTACTTC.

The sample holds one count of this clone. The gene calls are TRBV28 and TRBJ1-5; D is possibly TRBD1 (6 bases). The CDR3 extends over 18 amino acids. Germline V gene data show CDR1 as MDHEN and CDR2 as SYDVKM. V lost 2 bases and J 5 bases, leaving 22 bases between the germline ends. CDR3 amino acids: CASSLRGGGTSLYQPQHF. DNA for the CDR3: TGTGCCAGCAGTTTAAGGGGGGGTGGGACATCATTGTATCAGCCCCAGCATTTT.

This chain connects TRBV24-1 to TRBJ2-2; 7 bases line up with TRBD2. The CDR3 has 16 amino acids. Germline CDR1 and CDR2: KGHDR and SFDVKD. The ends lost 4 bases at V and 2 bases at J; junction bases unmatched: 6. CDR3 residues: CATSEGGSQNTGELFF. In DNA, the CDR3 is TGTGCCACCAGTGAGGGGGGGTCGCAAAACACCGGGGAGCTGTTTTTT.

The gene calls are TRBV9 and TRBJ2-7, with D unresolved. V was shortened by 3 bases and J by 1 base, with 11 bases between the two germline ends. The CDR3 runs to 14 residues. CDR1 is SGDLS and CDR2 is YYNGEE in the germline V gene. Written as DNA, the CDR3 is TGTGCCAGCAGCGGCTACTCCCAATCCTACGAGCAGTACTTC. It translates to CASSGYSQSYEQYF.

A single count supports this clone. The chain carries TRBV5-6 and TRBJ2-5; 7 nucleotides align to TRBD1. This CDR3 comprises 14 residues. CDR1 and CDR2 (germline): SGHDT, YYEEEE. After removal of 3 bases from V and 5 bases from J, the junction contained 7 bases not matched to a gene. DNA of the CDR3: TGTGCCAGCAGCTACACAGGGGCGATGGAGACCCAGTACTTC. Its protein product is CASSYTGAMETQYF.

This chain connects TRBV27 to TRBJ2-7; perhaps TRBD2 as D (5 bases). The V gene's germline CDR1 is MNHEY and CDR2 SMNVEV (reference sequence). The CDR3 has 13 residues. V dropped 3 bases and J dropped 9 bases, with 15 bases sitting between them. CDR3 in DNA: TGTGCCAGCAGTTTTCGGCAGAATGAGGGGCAGTACTTC. Protein sequence: CASSFRQNEGQYF.

This clone was found once. The chain combines TRBV4-1 with TRBJ2-2; 9 positions agree with TRBD2. The germline V gene encodes CDR1 MGHRA and CDR2 YSYEKL. The CDR3 spans 18 residues. The J segment lost 0 bases and the V segment lost 4 bases, leaving 9 bases of the junction unmatched. The CDR3 coding sequence is TGCGCCAGCAGCCCTCTAGGGCTAGCGGGGACGAACACCGGGGAGCTGTTTTTT. This translates into CASSPLGLAGTNTGELFF.

This chain links TRBV28 with TRBJ1-2; D is perhaps TRBD1 (6 bases). The CDR3 covers 14 residues. V shed 1 base and J shed 7 bases, with 13 bases lying between them. Germline CDR1 and CDR2: MDHEN and SYDVKM. The CDR3 sequence: CASSLSAGGGGYTF. The CDR3 DNA reads TGTGCCAGCAGTTTATCGGCGGGGGGCGGTGGCTACACCTTC.

The V call is TRBV5-6, the J call TRBJ2-7; maybe TRBD1 (8 bases). Germline lookup yields CDR1 SGHDT and CDR2 YYEEEE. The CDR3 spans 15 residues. Trimming cost V 1 base and J 3 bases, with 14 bases left between them. CDR3 DNA: TGTGCCAGCAGCTTGACAGGGGGAGGGTTCTACGAGCAGTACTTC. Protein product: CASSLTGGGFYEQYF.

In this sample, this clone turned up a few times. CDR3 sequence: CASSLTSDNSPLHF. The CDR3 nucleotides are TGTGCCAGCAGCTTGACATCCGACAATTCACCCCTCCACTTT. The chain is built from TRBV27 and TRBJ1-6; D ambiguous. Germline V gene sequence: CDR1 MNHEY, CDR2 SMNVEV (reference sequence). V was pared by 6 bases and J by 7 bases, with 13 bases between. This CDR3 region has 14 residues.